This entry features one T cell receptor beta chain sequence. A junction boundary mismatches the germline segment, possibly from a read error. Amplification of TCR beta used genomic DNA extracted from peripheral blood. This entry is derived from a study of T cell repertoires in aging, cancer and after chemotherapy. Germline-derived CDR1 and CDR2 are LNHDA and SQIVND (reference sequence). The CDR3 runs 16 residues. TRB rearrangements spanning V, D and J were amplified using mixed TRB-A/B primers. MiXCR was run by TCRdb on the multiplex PCR reads, yielding one entry per CDR3 protein. The sample lists 2,600 or so distinct CDR3 sequences; 40% to 65% were seen once.

The sequence was obtained from a human donor with a blood cancer. The donor label of this sample is uncertain. The sequenced sample was blood. The rearrangement joins TRBV19 to TRBJ1-1, with D hard to call. CDR3 residues: CTSSNPHREGRTEAFF. CDR3 sequence (DNA): TGTACCAGTAGTAACCCCCACCGAGAGGGAAGGACTGAAGCTTTCTTT.